Presented here are 28 T cell receptor beta chains from one specimen sequenced in a study of regulatory T cells in long-lasting Graves disease. TCR beta libraries were built with iRepertoire HTBI primers and Arm-PCR of CDR3 regions. TCRdb ran MiXCR on the multiplex PCR reads and lists one entry per CDR3 protein. Altogether about 470,000 distinct CDR3 sequences are present, around 20% being singletons, with the ten largest covering approximately 7.8%. As for time point: persistent/refractory GD, antithyroid drugs over 5 years with positive TRAb. Following extraction of RNA from PBMCs, that RNA was used to make the TCR library. Sequenced material: peripheral blood mononuclear cells (PBMCs), taken when the disease was refractory, from a patient treated with antithyroid drugs. The receptors here all came from a female donor with Graves disease.

Turning to this clonotype: A much larger clone differs from this one at a single base, so this may be a read error. The chain uses TRBV12-5 and TRBJ2-2, with TRBD1 matching over 9 bases. This CDR3 has 16 amino acids. Looked up from germline, CDR1 is LGHNT and CDR2 is FRNRAP. This CDR3 reads CASGPDRGLPTGGLFF. The CDR3 coding sequence is TGTGCTAGTGGTCCGGACAGGGGCCTCCCCACCGGGGGGCTGTTTTTT.

This clonotype was seen a few times. This chain joins TRBV5-4 and TRBJ1-2; D possibly corresponds to TRBD1 (5 bases). Deletions cut 4 bases from V and 4 bases from J, with 14 bases between. CDR1 is SGHNT, CDR2 YYREEE, per germline (reference sequence). The CDR3 has 14 residues. The CDR3 here is CASSPGRGAYGYTF. CDR3 bases: TGTGCCAGCAGCCCTGGGAGGGGTGCCTATGGCTACACCTTC.

Worth noting for this clonotype: A read error is likely here: a far larger clone is one base away. The chain employs TRBV11-2 and TRBJ2-4; 7 nucleotides line up with TRBD2. Germline loops: CDR1 SGHAT, CDR2 FQNNGV. Germline trimming cut 4 bases from V and 13 bases from J; bases unmatched to any gene: 16. The CDR3 consists of 15 residues. CDR3: CASSSAGDRLEAQYF. The CDR3 DNA sequence: TGTGCCAGCAGCTCCGCGGGAGATCGGTTAGAGGCCCAGTACTTC.

The rearrangement joins TRBV11-2 to TRBJ2-5; D is undetermined. Germline V gene data show CDR1 as SGHAT and CDR2 as FQNNGV. V lost 1 base to trimming and J lost 10 bases, with 13 bases between them. This CDR3 has 13 amino acids. The CDR3 loop reads CASSLARARDQYF. The CDR3 DNA sequence: TGTGCCAGCAGCTTAGCTCGGGCCAGAGACCAGTACTTC.

This clonotype was recorded at least ten times. The chain couples TRBV6-1 to TRBJ2-5, with TRBD2 identical over 13 bases. This CDR3 has 14 residues. Germline trimming cut 10 bases from V and 6 bases from J; bases unmatched to any gene: 8. In germline, CDR1 is MNHNS, CDR2 SASEGT. The CDR3 DNA follows: TGTGCCACACGACCGGGACTAGCGGGGAAGACCCAGTACTTC. It translates to CATRPGLAGKTQYF.

This clonotype was seen ten or more times. DNA for the CDR3: TGTGCCAGCAGGCCCGGGACAGGGGTTTACCACGAGCAGTACTTC. Protein sequence: CASRPGTGVYHEQYF. The chain is built from TRBV6-1 and TRBJ2-7, with 10 bases identical to TRBD1. The CDR3 is 15 residues long. J lost 5 bases, V lost 6 bases, and 10 bases had no gene match. Germline V gene data show CDR1 as MNHNS and CDR2 as SASEGT.

Of note for this clonotype: A much larger clone lies one base from this, so it may be a read error. The J gene is TRBJ2-1, the V gene TRBV6-1; TRBD2 matches at 8 bases. CDR1 MNHNS and CDR2 SASEGT come from the germline V gene. This CDR3 contains 19 residues. The V and J ends lost 4 bases and 0 bases, in that order; junction bases with no gene match: 14. The CDR3: CASSGTGGRSPRSYNEQFF. In DNA, the CDR3 is TGTGCCAGCAGTGGGACTGGCGGGAGGTCACCTCGCTCCTACAATGAGCAGTTCTTC.

Ten or more counts support this clonotype. This rearrangement joins TRBV29-1 to TRBJ1-1; TRBD1 is a possible D gene (5 bases). V lost 5 bases, J lost 7 bases, and 11 bases lay in between. The V gene's germline CDR1 is SQVTM and CDR2 ANQGSEA. CDR3 size: 11 residues. CDR3 sequence (DNA): TGCAGCGTTCCACGGGGGGTTGAAGCTTTCTTT. It encodes CSVPRGVEAFF.

This clonotype was found a few times. The J gene is TRBJ1-5, the V gene TRBV19; D is unclear. This CDR3 spans 15 amino acids. V lost 3 bases and J 0 bases, leaving 9 bases between the germline ends. Germline V gene lookup returns CDR1 LNHDA and CDR2 SQIVND (reference sequence). CDR3 nucleotides: TGTGCCAGTAGTATCGAGCGAAATAGCAATCAGCCCCAGCATTTT. Translating it yields CASSIERNSNQPQHF.

The rearrangement uses TRBV10-3 and TRBJ1-5; the D is unclear. Deletions cut 6 bases from V and 4 bases from J, with 10 bases between. The V gene's germline CDR1 is ENHRY and CDR2 SYGVKD. The CDR3 is 13 amino acids. CDR3 in amino acids: CAISPDSNQPQHF. Here the CDR3 DNA reads TGTGCCATCAGCCCCGACTCGAATCAGCCCCAGCATTTT.

The rearrangement links TRBV2 to TRBJ2-2; 16 nucleotides align to TRBD2. The germline V gene encodes CDR1 SNHLY and CDR2 FYNNEI. Unmatched junction bases numbered 9, after V lost 6 bases and J lost 5 bases. This CDR3 comprises 18 residues. The CDR3 loop is CASRTPGLAGGQTGELFF. CDR3 nucleotide sequence: TGTGCCAGCAGGACTCCGGGACTAGCGGGAGGGCAGACCGGGGAGCTGTTTTTT.

This clonotype was picked up a small number of times. V is TRBV3-1 and J is TRBJ2-2; the match to TRBD2 covers 7 bases. V trimming: 0 bases; J trimming: 5 bases; junction bases outside the gene matches: 6. Germline CDR1 reads LGHDT; CDR2 reads YNNKEL (reference sequence). The CDR3 is 16 amino acids. CDR3 loop: CASSQEVQGGTGELFF. The DNA of the CDR3 is TGTGCCAGCAGCCAAGAGGTCCAGGGAGGGACCGGGGAGCTGTTTTTT.

This clonotype was seen repeatedly, ten times or more. The junction differs from germline at one of its ends, possibly a read error. The chain couples TRBV5-1 to TRBJ2-7; D might be TRBD1 (6 bases). The V gene's germline CDR1 is SGHRS and CDR2 YFSETQ. The CDR3 length is 12 residues. The CDR3 loop is CASSITGYEQYF. CDR3 nucleotides: TGTGCCAGCAGTATTACAGGGTACGAGCAGTACTTC.

This clonotype was seen repeatedly, ten times or more. The V gene is TRBV2, the J gene TRBJ1-5, with no clear D. With 0 bases removed from V and 7 bases from J, the gap between germline ends came to 13 bases. The CDR3 runs 15 residues. From germline, CDR1 is SNHLY and CDR2 FYNNEI. The CDR3 DNA follows: TGTGCCAGCAGTGAAGCGCCGACCCCCAGGCAGCCCCAGCATTTT. It codes for CASSEAPTPRQPQHF.

This clonotype was seen more than once but under ten times. The chain couples TRBV27 to TRBJ2-7, with 8 positions matching TRBD2. CDR1 MNHEY and CDR2 SMNVEV come from the germline V gene (reference sequence). This CDR3 is 15 amino acids long. V lost 3 bases, J lost 5 bases, and 9 bases stayed unmatched. The CDR3 nucleotides read TGTGCCAGCAGTTTTACGGGAGGGCTCTATGACGAGCAGTACTTC. This codes for CASSFTGGLYDEQYF.

This clonotype has a count of ten or more. The gene calls are TRBV13 and TRBJ2-7; D unresolved. V dropped 5 bases and J dropped 5 bases, with 13 bases sitting between them. The CDR3 contains 13 residues. CDR1 is PRHDT, CDR2 FYEKMQ, per germline (reference sequence). The CDR3 loop reads CASSPKDLHEQYF. CDR3 sequence (DNA): TGTGCCAGCAGCCCTAAGGACCTCCACGAGCAGTACTTC.

This chain uses TRBV29-1 with TRBJ1-1; TRBD1 matches 8 bases. Germline V gene lookup returns CDR1 SQVTM and CDR2 ANQGSEA. CDR3 size: 13 residues. V lost 8 bases to trimming and J lost 4 bases; unmatched junction nucleotides: 9. CDR3 nucleotides: TGCAGCACTGGACAGGGTGGGGGCACTGAAGCTTTCTTT. Amino acids: CSTGQGGGTEAFF.

Points on this clonotype: A much larger clone lies one base from this, so it may be a read error. This chain joins TRBV5-1 and TRBJ2-1; TRBD2 agrees at 11 bases. Germline values: CDR1 SGHRS, CDR2 YFSETQ. The CDR3 covers 15 residues. Trimming removed 4 bases from V and 12 bases from J; junction bases left unmatched: 12. As DNA, the CDR3 is TGCGCCAGCAGCCCACAACTAGCGGGAGAACGGGTGCAGTTCTTC. As protein: CASSPQLAGERVQFF. Supplemented by reference TRBV5-1 and TRBJ2-1, the full variable domain reads KAGVTQTPRYLIKTRGQQVTLSCSPISGHRSVSWYQQTPGQGLQFLFEYFSETQRNKGNFPGRFSGRQFSNSRSEMNVSTLELGDSALYLCASSPQLAGERVQFFGPGTRLTVL.

This clonotype was observed once. V gene TRBV11-3 combines with J gene TRBJ2-3, with D possibly matching TRBD2 (6 bases). V gave up 5 bases and J gave up 12 bases, with 18 bases separating them. The germline V gene has CDR1 SGHNT and CDR2 YENEEA. There are 13 residues in the CDR3. CDR3 protein: CASSPQEGTSQYF. CDR3 sequence (DNA): TGTGCCAGCAGCCCCCAGGAAGGGACTTCCCAGTATTTT.

This clonotype was found many times. V is TRBV11-2 and J is TRBJ2-2; 9 bases fit TRBD2. There are 16 residues in the CDR3. From germline, CDR1 is SGHAT and CDR2 FQNNGV. V trimming: 5 bases; J trimming: 6 bases; junction bases outside the gene matches: 10. CDR3 bases: TGTGCCAGCAGCCGCGCCGGCGGGAGGGCCTCCGGGGAGCTGTTTTTT. Residues: CASSRAGGRASGELFF.

Only a few counts were recorded for this clonotype. The V call is TRBV6-1, the J call TRBJ1-1; D is ambiguous. The CDR3 runs 14 residues. Germline V gives CDR1 MNHNS, CDR2 SASEGT. Trimming left V 6 bases short and J 1 base short, with 12 bases between. For the CDR3, the DNA is TGTGCCAGCAGAAACCCAGGTCGGAACACTGAAGCTTTCTTT. Protein sequence: CASRNPGRNTEAFF.

The chain couples TRBV12-3 or TRBV12-4 to TRBJ2-1, with D possibly TRBD2 on 5 matching bases. The CDR3 sequence is 13 residues long. V dropped 7 bases and J dropped 6 bases, with 13 bases sitting between them. CDR3 region: CASTYREVNEQFF. For the CDR3, the DNA is TGTGCCAGCACCTACCGGGAAGTCAATGAGCAGTTCTTC.

This clonotype was observed at least ten times. The chain is built from TRBV25-1 and TRBJ1-3, with D hard to call. V lost 3 bases to trimming and J lost 2 bases, with 11 bases between them. The CDR3 is made up of 15 amino acids. Germline V gene sequence: CDR1 MGHDK, CDR2 SYGVNS. This CDR3 reads CASSDAGEAGNTIYF. Here the CDR3 DNA reads TGTGCCAGCAGTGACGCGGGAGAGGCTGGAAACACCATATATTTT.

A note on this clonotype: A much bigger clone sits one base away, suggesting this may be a read error. The genes are TRBV11-1 and TRBJ2-4, with TRBD2 identical over 8 bases. V was clipped by 1 base and J by 5 bases; unmatched bases: 4. This CDR3 has 15 residues. CDR1 and CDR2 from the germline V gene are SGHAT and FQDESV (reference sequence). The chain's CDR3 is CASSLGGLVENIQYF. CDR3 in DNA: TGTGCCAGCAGCTTAGGGGGACTAGTGGAAAACATTCAGTACTTC.

There are many counts of this clonotype. J is TRBJ2-7 and V is TRBV12-3 or TRBV12-4; 11 positions match TRBD1. The V gene end was trimmed by 2 bases and the J gene end by 3 bases; junction bases not matched to a gene: 3. The CDR3 runs 15 residues. The CDR3 loop reads CASSLMGTGGYEQYF. The DNA of the CDR3 is TGTGCCAGCAGTTTAATGGGGACAGGGGGCTACGAGCAGTACTTC.

This clonotype was counted ten times or more. CDR3 nucleotides: TGTGCTAGTGGTCCCGAGGCTAGCCTAGGAGAGACCCAGTACTTC. It codes for CASGPEASLGETQYF. The V and J genes are TRBV12-5 and TRBJ2-5; D may be TRBD2 (5 bases). With 5 bases removed from V and 4 bases from J, the gap between germline ends came to 17 bases. The CDR3 has 15 residues. CDR1 is LGHNT and CDR2 is FRNRAP in the germline V gene.

This clonotype was counted only a few times. This sequence joins TRBV9 and TRBJ1-1; D gene unclear. CDR1 and CDR2 (germline): SGDLS, YYNGEE. The CDR3 is 13 amino acids. V gave up 0 bases and J gave up 6 bases, with 9 bases separating them. CDR3 protein: CASSVEGGSEAFF. CDR3 bases: TGTGCCAGCAGCGTAGAGGGAGGATCTGAAGCTTTCTTT.

J is TRBJ2-7 and V is TRBV5-1; D is possibly TRBD1 (5 bases). Per germline, CDR1 SGHRS and CDR2 YFSETQ. V gave up 1 base and J gave up 2 bases, with 16 bases separating them. The CDR3 sequence is 16 residues long. The CDR3 nucleotides read TGCGCCAGCAGCTTGACTCAGGGCATAACGGCCTACGAGCAGTACTTC. Protein: CASSLTQGITAYEQYF.